A few counts support the clone carrying this T cell receptor (beta chain). This sample stems from a study of T cells in Graves' hyperthyroidism and ophthalmopathy. The TCR beta CDR3 regions underwent amplification using RNA transcripts as the source. TCR CDR3 regions were first amplified by RT-PCR with HTBI primers. One entry per CDR3 protein, called by TCRdb with MiXCR from the multiplex PCR reads. The sample holds approximately 620,000 distinct CDR3 sequences, approximately 15% seen once. Germline-derived CDR1 and CDR2 are LNHDA and SQIVND (reference sequence). V lost 5 bases, J lost 6 bases, and 8 bases stayed unmatched. The CDR3 covers 15 residues.

J is TRBJ2-7 and V is TRBV19; 12 bases fit TRBD1. Source material: blood. The receptor's source is a woman aged 25 to 45 with Graves' hyperthyroidism that later progressed to Graves' ophthalmopathy. CDR3 bases: TGTGCCAGTAGTTCTACCGGGACAGGGGGCTCCGAGCAGTACTTC. Its protein product is CASSSTGTGGSEQYF.